This T cell receptor (beta chain) was observed in a study of metastatic and nonmetastatic thyroid tumors. Background on the study: Malignant thyroid and benign thyroid patients provided blood and tumor or nodule tissue whose repertoires were compared.

Authors' analysis steps: The study built a papillary thyroid cancer distant-metastasis classifier from CDR3 differences across clinicopathological groups. TCRdb reanalyzed the PCR reads with MiXCR. The V and J calls reflect TCRdb's pipeline rather than the authors' work. Among tens of thousands of clones, more than 25% were seen once, and the ten largest hold more than 15%. Study-wide findings and caveats: Benign nodules were reported to have significantly lower TCR beta diversity than malignant thyroid tumors, in blood and tumor.

Until they underwent thyroid surgery, no patient had received any treatment. Concerning this clone: Antigen specificity is unknown.

Per germline, CDR1 SGHTA and CDR2 FQGNSA. This CDR3 region has 14 residues. Trimming at V came to 4 bases and at J to 4 bases, leaving 6 bases not matched to a gene. This TCR came from a female donor with papillary thyroid cancer or a benign thyroid nodule (not recorded which). Some clones in this sample may be carry-over from other donors' samples. The chain couples TRBV7-2 to TRBJ1-2; 7 bases fit TRBD1. Sample: blood. The chain's CDR3 is CASSSDRPLYGYTF. For the CDR3, the DNA is TGTGCCAGCAGCTCGGACAGGCCCCTCTATGGCTACACCTTC.